This T cell receptor beta chain was profiled in a study of OX40 agonist ivuxolimab in advanced cancers. TCRdb's copy holds only in-frame clones and misses some; the assay was immunoSEQ multiplex PCR. The sample has nearly 55,000 clones; around 89% are singletons. CDR1 and CDR2 from the germline V gene are MNHNS and SASEGT. The CDR3 has 14 residues. J lost 2 bases, V lost 6 bases, and 7 bases had no gene match. The sequence came from an adult with an advanced solid tumor such as melanoma, head and neck, liver or kidney cancer. This chain connects TRBV6-1 to TRBJ2-7, with 7 bases that match TRBD1. This sample comprised CD4+ or CD8+ T cells sorted from blood, obtained in a trial of the OX40 agonist ivuxolimab. The CDR3 sequence is CASRRTGKAYEQYF. The DNA of the CDR3 is TGTGCCAGCAGGAGGACAGGAAAGGCCTACGAGCAGTACTTC.